These 7 T cell receptor beta chains came from one sample sequenced in a study of PD-1 blockade in classical Hodgkin lymphoma. Every patient had relapsed following autologous stem cell transplantation, and cohorts differed in brentuximab vedotin exposure. The table came from immunoSEQ multiplex PCR; TCRdb's copy has only in-frame clones and leaves some out. The sample contains tens of thousands of clones, around 91% of which appear only once. The sample in question was peripheral blood mononuclear cells (PBMCs), obtained at baseline. The receptor source for this set is a human donor with classical Hodgkin lymphoma.

The CDR3 bases are TGTGCCACCACGGGACAGTTACATTCACCCCTCCACTTT. Protein: CATTGQLHSPLHF. The gene calls are TRBV2 and TRBJ1-6, with 7 positions matching TRBD1. This CDR3 is 13 amino acids long. V shed 10 bases and J 8 bases; nucleotides not matched to a gene: 8. CDR1 SNHLY and CDR2 FYNNEI come from the germline V gene.

The rearrangement uses TRBV5-1 and TRBJ1-4, with a possible D match to TRBD1 (5 bases). Germline V gene sequence: CDR1 SGHRS, CDR2 YFSETQ. The CDR3 has 14 residues. Trimming took 4 bases from V and 6 from J, leaving 13 bases between them. The CDR3: CASSPGQGDEKLFF. CDR3 bases: TGCGCCAGCAGCCCTGGGCAGGGAGATGAAAAACTGTTTTTT.

V gene TRBV4-1 combines with J gene TRBJ1-1, with unresolved D. The CDR3 sequence is 14 residues long. Germline loops: CDR1 MGHRA, CDR2 YSYEKL. Trimming removed 0 bases from V and 9 bases from J, with 14 bases in between. The CDR3 here is CASSQDLATQKAFF. CDR3 DNA: TGCGCCAGCAGCCAAGATCTGGCGACCCAAAAAGCTTTCTTT.

This chain uses TRBV7-9 with TRBJ2-7; D unclear. The CDR3 extends over 15 amino acids. Germline CDR1 is SEHNR and CDR2 is FQNEAQ (reference sequence). V lost 5 bases to trimming and J lost 4 bases, with 18 bases between them. CDR3 region: CASSPKAAPPYEQYF. DNA of the CDR3: TGTGCCAGCAGCCCCAAGGCAGCTCCACCTTACGAGCAGTACTTC.

The gene calls are TRBV27 and TRBJ2-7; possible D gene TRBD1, 6 bases. The CDR3 contains 15 residues. CDR1 and CDR2 from the germline V gene are MNHEY and SMNVEV (reference sequence). Trimming shortened V by 3 bases and J by 4 bases, and 16 bases separated the two germline ends. Written as DNA, the CDR3 is TGTGCCAGCAGTTTCTCGACCGGGACAAGGTACGAGCAGTACTTC. This encodes CASSFSTGTRYEQYF.

The J gene is TRBJ1-4, the V gene TRBV6-5, with D maybe TRBD1 (6 bases). Germline values: CDR1 MNHEY, CDR2 SVGAGI. Deletions cut 6 bases from V and 7 bases from J, with 15 bases between. This CDR3 comprises 14 residues. The CDR3: CASRGAGAVEKLFF. The CDR3 DNA reads as TGTGCCAGCAGGGGCGCGGGGGCAGTTGAAAAACTGTTTTTT.

This chain uses TRBV7-2 with TRBJ2-7, with TRBD2 as a possible D gene (5 bases). Trimming removed 5 bases at V and 3 bases at J, with 8 bases between. The CDR3 covers 12 residues. CDR1 and CDR2 from the germline V gene are SGHTA and FQGNSA. The CDR3: CASSPAGYEQYF. For the CDR3, the DNA is TGTGCCAGCAGCCCGGCGGGCTACGAGCAGTACTTC.